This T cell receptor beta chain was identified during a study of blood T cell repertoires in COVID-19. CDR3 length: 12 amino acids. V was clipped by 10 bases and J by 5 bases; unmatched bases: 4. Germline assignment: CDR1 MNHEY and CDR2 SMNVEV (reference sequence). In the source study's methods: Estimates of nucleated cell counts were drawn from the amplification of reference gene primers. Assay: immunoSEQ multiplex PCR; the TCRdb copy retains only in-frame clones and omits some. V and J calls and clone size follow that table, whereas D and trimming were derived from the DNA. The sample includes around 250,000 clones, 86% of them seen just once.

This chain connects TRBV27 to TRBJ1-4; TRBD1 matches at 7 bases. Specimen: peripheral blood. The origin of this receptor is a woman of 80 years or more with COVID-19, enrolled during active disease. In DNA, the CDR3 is TGTGCCACGAAACAGGGGAATGAAAAACTGTTTTTT. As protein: CATKQGNEKLFF.